This passage covers 27 T cell receptor beta chains from one sample sequenced in a study of breast tumors, draining lymph nodes, adjacent tissues. In TCRdb, the multiplex PCR reads were re-called with MiXCR into one record per CDR3 protein. The sample has hundreds of thousands of distinct CDR3 sequences; about a third are singletons. The lymph nodes were axillary draining lymph nodes from breast cancer patients. Sequencing was carried out using axillary lymph node tissue. The receptors shown here come from a female donor with breast cancer. Some clones in this sample may be carry-over from other donors' samples.

This clonotype was picked up many times. V and J are TRBV19 and TRBJ2-7; 7 bases fit TRBD1. CDR3 length: 13 amino acids. V shed 6 bases, J shed 0 bases, and the junction held 2 bases outside the gene matches. Germline V gene lookup returns CDR1 LNHDA and CDR2 SQIVND (reference sequence). CDR3 sequence: CASSNRGSYEQYF. CDR3 nucleotides: TGTGCCAGTAGCAACAGGGGCTCCTACGAGCAGTACTTC.

The chain uses TRBV2 and TRBJ2-1; D is perhaps TRBD1 (5 bases). Between the trimmed V and J ends, which lost 6 bases and 3 bases, there was a span of 9 bases. Looked up from germline, CDR1 is SNHLY and CDR2 is FYNNEI. The CDR3 is made up of 13 amino acids. The CDR3 protein is CASRSQGYNEQFF. Here the CDR3 DNA reads TGTGCCAGCAGGTCCCAGGGCTACAATGAGCAGTTCTTC.

The table lists this clonotype with many counts. The chain recombines TRBV27 with TRBJ1-2; tentatively, D is TRBD1 (6 bases). This CDR3 has 16 residues. Trimming took 0 bases from V and 8 from J, leaving 19 bases between them. Germline values: CDR1 MNHEY, CDR2 SMNVEV (reference sequence). The CDR3 DNA sequence: TGTGCCAGCAGTTTATCGAGCGGGACACCGGGGAGCGGCTACACCTTC. Residues: CASSLSSGTPGSGYTF.

There are many counts of this clonotype. This chain connects TRBV28 to TRBJ1-6; no clear D gene. Germline V gives CDR1 MDHEN, CDR2 SYDVKM. The CDR3 has 16 residues. Trimming left V 6 bases short and J 1 base short, with 13 bases between. The CDR3 DNA reads as TGTGCCAGCAGCCTTCTCGCCGTATCCTATAATTCACCCCTCCACTTT. The encoded protein is CASSLLAVSYNSPLHF.

This clonotype has at least ten counts. The chain's CDR3 is CSATDTRSYEQYF. As DNA, the CDR3 is TGCAGTGCTACGGACACCCGCTCCTACGAGCAGTACTTC. This sequence joins TRBV20-1 and TRBJ2-7; maybe TRBD1 (5 bases). The germline CDR1 and CDR2 sequences are DFQATT and SNEGSKA (reference sequence). This CDR3 is 13 amino acids long. Trimming took off 4 bases at V and 0 bases at J, with 10 bases between the two ends.

This clonotype appeared a single time. The V gene is TRBV19, the J gene TRBJ2-1; D perhaps matches TRBD1 (5 bases). The ends were cut back, 3 bases at V and 3 bases at J, with 9 bases in the middle. CDR1 and CDR2 (germline): LNHDA, SQIVND (reference sequence). This CDR3 is 14 amino acids long. The CDR3 DNA sequence: TGTGCCAGTAGTATGGCAGGGAACTACAATGAGCAGTTCTTC. This gives the protein CASSMAGNYNEQFF.

This clonotype was counted many times. A read error is possible here, since a much larger clone lies one base away. The rearrangement joins TRBV20-1 to TRBJ2-5; the match to TRBD2 covers 14 bases. The length of the CDR3 is 14 residues. Germline loops: CDR1 DFQATT, CDR2 SNEGSKA (reference sequence). Unmatched junction bases numbered 4, after V lost 3 bases and J lost 7 bases. CDR3 sequence: CSARRGLAGATQYF. Here the CDR3 DNA reads TGCAGTGCTAGGAGGGGACTAGCGGGGGCGACCCAGTACTTC.

This clonotype was seen ten or more times. J is TRBJ2-1 and V is TRBV19; TRBD2 aligns across 10 bases. The CDR3 is 17 residues long. Unmatched junction bases numbered 13, after V lost 2 bases and J lost 9 bases. CDR1 and CDR2 from the germline V gene are LNHDA and SQIVND (reference sequence). The CDR3: CASSIRRGSGRAGEQFF. Written as DNA, the CDR3 is TGTGCCAGTAGTATACGGCGGGGGAGCGGGAGGGCGGGTGAGCAGTTCTTC.

About this clonotype itself: Relative to the germline gene, one junction end is altered; a read error may explain this. This rearrangement joins TRBV6-1 to TRBJ2-1, with 7 bases fitting TRBD2. Per the germline V gene, CDR1 is MNHNS and CDR2 is SASEGT. The CDR3 totals 16 residues. The CDR3, as DNA: TGTGCCAGCAGTCAAGCGGGACTCGTGCCGCACAATGAGCAGTTCTTC. It encodes CASSQAGLVPHNEQFF.

This clonotype was counted many times. The chain couples TRBV5-8 to TRBJ2-1; no reliable D call. V lost 0 bases to trimming and J lost 2 bases, with 9 bases between them. Looked up from germline, CDR1 is SGHTS and CDR2 is YDEGEE. The CDR3 runs 15 residues. The CDR3 is CASSLDRGAYNEQFF. CDR3 DNA: TGTGCCAGCAGCTTGGACCGCGGAGCCTACAATGAGCAGTTCTTC.

The table lists this clonotype with many counts. The chain carries TRBV20-1 and TRBJ1-5; 10 bases agree with TRBD1. This CDR3 contains 13 residues. The J segment lost 5 bases and the V segment lost 5 bases, leaving 3 bases of the junction unmatched. Germline loops: CDR1 DFQATT, CDR2 SNEGSKA (reference sequence). CDR3 sequence (DNA): TGCAGTGCTCGACAGGGGGCCTATCAGCCCCAGCATTTT. Translation: CSARQGAYQPQHF.

V and J are TRBV5-6 and TRBJ2-5, with D hard to call. The germline gives CDR1 SGHDT, CDR2 YYEEEE. Trimming removed 1 base at V and 1 base at J, with 11 bases between. This CDR3 has 15 residues. CDR3 amino acids: CASSLPRPSQETQYF. The CDR3 DNA reads TGTGCCAGCAGCTTGCCCAGGCCAAGCCAAGAGACCCAGTACTTC.

This clonotype has at least ten counts. This chain joins TRBV6-2 or TRBV6-3 and TRBJ2-3; TRBD2 matches 9 bases. There are 16 residues in the CDR3. Germline CDR1 reads MNHEY; CDR2 reads SVGEGT. Germline trimming cut 5 bases from V and 0 bases from J; bases unmatched to any gene: 6. The CDR3 loop is CASSRRTSASTDTQYF. The CDR3 nucleotides are TGTGCCAGCAGTCGCCGGACTAGCGCGAGCACAGATACGCAGTATTTT.

The rearrangement joins TRBV24-1 to TRBJ1-1; D might be TRBD1 (5 bases). Trimming cost V 4 bases and J 2 bases, with 10 bases left between them. This CDR3 comprises 14 residues. Per germline, CDR1 KGHDR and CDR2 SFDVKD. The CDR3 sequence is CATSDPQGNTEAFF. CDR3 nucleotide sequence: TGTGCCACCAGTGACCCGCAGGGTAACACTGAAGCTTTCTTT.

CDR3 coding DNA: TGTGCCAGCAGTTCCGGGACAGGGACAGAGACCCAGTACTTC. Its protein is CASSSGTGTETQYF. The chain combines TRBV6-1 with TRBJ2-5, with TRBD1 matching 9 bases. This CDR3 region has 14 residues. CDR1 is MNHNS, CDR2 SASEGT, per germline. Trimming at V came to 5 bases and at J to 4 bases, leaving 5 bases not matched to a gene.

The V and J genes are TRBV7-9 and TRBJ2-7, with 10 bases lining up with TRBD2. Germline loops: CDR1 SEHNR, CDR2 FQNEAQ (reference sequence). The V and J ends lost 1 base and 3 bases, in that order; junction bases with no gene match: 6. The CDR3 runs to 16 residues. CDR3 nucleotide sequence: TGTGCCAGCAGCTTAGTAGGTGGGACTAGCGTCTACGAGCAGTACTTC. It yields the protein CASSLVGGTSVYEQYF.

The chain carries TRBV2 and TRBJ2-1; TRBD1 might be the D (7 bases). The CDR3 loop spans 16 amino acids. The V end was cut by 7 bases, the J end by 6 bases, with 22 bases between. Germline V gene data show CDR1 as SNHLY and CDR2 as FYNNEI. The CDR3 region is CASNRQGGDDGNEQFF. CDR3 nucleotides: TGTGCCAGCAACCGCCAGGGGGGAGATGACGGCAATGAGCAGTTCTTC.

V and J are TRBV2 and TRBJ1-3; 7 positions agree with TRBD1. V was pared by 3 bases and J by 0 bases, with 2 bases of the junction left unmatched. Germline assignment: CDR1 SNHLY and CDR2 FYNNEI. The CDR3 extends over 15 amino acids. CDR3 sequence: CASSDRGSSGNTIYF. In DNA, the CDR3 is TGTGCCAGCAGTGACAGGGGGTCCTCTGGAAACACCATATATTTT.

The CDR3 is CASTPGGVGKNSPLHF. The CDR3 DNA is TGTGCCAGCACCCCTGGCGGCGTGGGGAAAAATTCACCCCTCCACTTT. The V gene is TRBV12-3 or TRBV12-4, the J gene TRBJ1-6; D unresolved. Trimming cost V 7 bases and J 7 bases, with 20 bases left between them. The CDR3 sequence is 16 residues long.

V gene TRBV12-3 or TRBV12-4 combines with J gene TRBJ2-1; D is perhaps TRBD1 (5 bases). The CDR3 extends over 14 amino acids. Trimming took off 3 bases at V and 9 bases at J, with 15 bases between the two ends. The CDR3 nucleotides read TGTGCCAGCAGTTTCGTCCAGGGTGCGGTTGAGCAGTTCTTC. Protein sequence: CASSFVQGAVEQFF.

This clonotype occurred many times. The chain links TRBV11-3 to TRBJ2-6, with 8 bases identical to TRBD1. The germline V gene encodes CDR1 SGHNT and CDR2 YENEEA. The junction had 9 bases not matched to a gene; V was cut back by 5 bases and J by 3 bases. The CDR3 is 17 residues long. The CDR3 sequence is CASSPQRTGFGANVLTF. As DNA, the CDR3 is TGTGCCAGCAGCCCTCAGCGGACAGGGTTTGGGGCCAACGTCCTGACTTTC.

This clonotype was seen many times. This chain uses TRBV12-3 or TRBV12-4 with TRBJ2-2; either TRBD1 or TRBD2 may fit D (5 bases each). Trimming took off 10 bases at V and 1 base at J, with 13 bases between the two ends. The CDR3 runs 14 residues. The CDR3 protein is CATGETVNTGELFF. CDR3 sequence (DNA): TGTGCCACCGGGGAGACAGTGAACACCGGGGAGCTGTTTTTT.

This clonotype turned up a few times. A much larger clone sits a single nucleotide away, making a read error possible. This rearrangement joins TRBV9 to TRBJ2-1; 9 nucleotides align to TRBD2. The CDR3 is 17 amino acids. Germline loops: CDR1 SGDLS, CDR2 YYNGEE. CDR3 sequence (DNA): TGTGCCAGCAGCGTACGATCAATAGCGGGAGTCTACACTGAGCAGTTCTTC. Protein sequence: CASSVRSIAGVYTEQFF.

This clonotype was seen ten or more times. J is TRBJ1-2 and V is TRBV7-2, with D perhaps matching TRBD1 (5 bases). The V end lost 1 base, the J end lost 4 bases, and 13 bases lay between the germline ends. This CDR3 contains 15 residues. CDR1 SGHTA and CDR2 FQGNSA come from the germline V gene. DNA for the CDR3: TGTGCCAGCAGCTTAGGAGGGGCGCGGGCCTATGGCTACACCTTC. It translates to CASSLGGARAYGYTF.

This clonotype was recorded many times. V and J are TRBV7-2 and TRBJ2-6, with a tentative D call TRBD2 (5 bases). Trimming stripped 6 bases from V and 0 bases from J, with 9 bases between. This CDR3 region has 15 residues. Germline CDR1 SGHTA, CDR2 FQGNSA. The CDR3 spells CASSRRGSGANVLTF. DNA of the CDR3: TGTGCCAGCAGTCGCCGGGGCTCTGGGGCCAACGTCCTGACTTTC.

This clonotype was detected ten times or more. The chain uses TRBV15 and TRBJ2-7; 7 bases are shared with TRBD2. Germline values: CDR1 LNHNV, CDR2 YYDKDF (reference sequence). The CDR3 sequence is 13 residues long. V was pared by 5 bases and J by 4 bases, with 5 bases of the junction left unmatched. The CDR3 bases are TGTGCCACCAGCGCTAACGGGGGGTACGAGCAGTACTTC. This translates into CATSANGGYEQYF.

CDR3 coding DNA: TGTGCCAGCAGTTTGGAACAGTTGGGGCTTGGTGGAAACACCATATATTTT. This encodes CASSLEQLGLGGNTIYF. J is TRBJ1-3 and V is TRBV12-3 or TRBV12-4; tentatively, D is TRBD1 (5 bases). Trimming shortened V by 3 bases and J by 3 bases, and 18 bases separated the two germline ends. The CDR3 extends over 17 amino acids.